This T cell receptor (beta chain) was sequenced for a study of T cells in Graves' hyperthyroidism and ophthalmopathy (dated by TCRdb to about 2019). Study-wide context: Peripheral blood samples were taken at initial diagnosis, before any treatment was given. To identify distinguishing TCR V-J signatures, a discovery cohort of 95 to 100 patients was used, comprising some 45 with Graves' ophthalmopathy and 57 with stable Graves' hyperthyroidism. Whether ophthalmopathy could be predicted prospectively was tested in an independent validation cohort made up of 18 hyperthyroidism patients plus 17 patients who later progressed to ophthalmopathy. The 95 to 100 discovery patients were divided at random into training and test sets in a 7:3 ratio. In about 6 Graves' hyperthyroidism patients, the study also compared T-cell repertoires from thyroid tissue with T-cell repertoires from blood. After blood sampling, hyperthyroidism patients were treated with methimazole at a starting dose of 30 mg daily, and ophthalmopathy patients were treated with high-dose intravenous methylprednisolone. TCR Vbeta CDR3 sequencing of 140 or so peripheral blood samples (43 ophthalmopathy, roughly 74 hyperthyroidism and approximately 17 progressor patients) is reported in the paper. The full study reports these points: Most expanded thyroid clonotypes (frequency above 0.001) were also detected in blood, a finding suggesting that blood repertoires may reflect thyroid immune responses. In validation, the model predicted progression to ophthalmopathy a median of about 6.8 months before onset, with 65% to 71% sensitivity and roughly 73% specificity. Ophthalmopathy was separated from stable hyperthyroidism by a 13 V-J signature model, with about 88% sensitivity and 81% to 82% specificity obtained in cross-validation and 80%/75% obtained in testing. Sample size was not statistically predetermined, and blinding of investigators to group allocation was not performed.

The TCR beta CDR3 regions were amplified from RNA transcripts. The first round of RT-PCR for the TCR CDR3 was performed with the HTBI primer set and the Qiagen OneStep RT-PCR kit. Libraries were constructed in a second round of multiplex PCR, after which size selection and purification were performed. Paired-end sequencing of the libraries was performed with 100 bp reads on an Illumina HiSeq2000. The original pipeline was this. SOAPnuke was used to process the raw data, removing reads that contained adapters or uncalled bases, had a mean Phred below 15, or lacked an exact match to the constant primer or identifier. COPE v1.2.5 was used to merge high-quality paired reads, and clonotypes were defined as unique nucleotide sequences. MiTCR v1.1 was used to align the clonotypes against IMGT TRBV, TRBD and TRBJ reference segments. The analysis was restricted to V-J combinations with a frequency above 0.0001, which together covered 98% to 99.2% of the repertoires. A TCS score was defined as the ratio between F50 (clonal expansion) and ExV (chaos), using BLOSUM62-based TCRdist between CDR3 peptides within each V-J. Welch's t-statistics and random forest reduced roughly 530 V-J features to around 14, which were used in a naive Bayes classifier (R e1071). The public reads were reprocessed in TCRdb via fastp at Q25 and MiXCR, keeping in-frame beta chains. Every distinct CDR3 protein forms one entry, paired with its most common genes and DNA. TCRdb, not the authors, supplied the V and J calls. The sample table shows under 700,000 distinct CDR3 sequences, and 16% are seen once. Around 18% of the sample goes to the ten largest clones.

From a lookup of the germline V gene, CDR1 and CDR2 are MDHEN and SYDVKM. There are 13 amino acids in the CDR3, from cysteine to phenylalanine inclusive. Of the read, only the CDR3 DNA is kept; its 39 bases are in frame from base 1. Ends trimmed: V by 3 bases, J by 4 bases; bases unmatched to a gene: 3. A patient counted as having stable Graves' hyperthyroidism if no progression to ophthalmopathy occurred over 18 months of follow-up. Hyperthyroidism patients were aged 18 to 65 years and newly diagnosed, with disease duration of less than 2 months. Any patient with an uncontrolled infection, another autoimmune disease, pregnancy or lactation was excluded. Diagnoses were based on clinical symptoms, serum thyroxine and TRAb, thyroid ultrasound and orbital computed tomography. PBMCs were isolated from approximately 10 ml of fresh peripheral blood by Ficoll-Paque density gradient centrifugation. Total RNA was extracted using Trizol reagent, and RNA quality was assessed on an Agilent 2100 Bioanalyzer.

This clonotype was recorded at least ten times. The antigen it binds to is not known. Nothing much larger sits one base from this clone, and base qualities are not available. The specimen was blood. This TCR was recovered from a young woman with Graves' hyperthyroidism. The sequence is built from TRBV28 and TRBJ2-7, with 7 bases matching TRBD1. In nucleotides, the sequence is TGTGCCAGCAGTTTGCCAGGGGGTTACGAGCAGTACTTC. Its translation reads: CASSLPGGYEQYF.